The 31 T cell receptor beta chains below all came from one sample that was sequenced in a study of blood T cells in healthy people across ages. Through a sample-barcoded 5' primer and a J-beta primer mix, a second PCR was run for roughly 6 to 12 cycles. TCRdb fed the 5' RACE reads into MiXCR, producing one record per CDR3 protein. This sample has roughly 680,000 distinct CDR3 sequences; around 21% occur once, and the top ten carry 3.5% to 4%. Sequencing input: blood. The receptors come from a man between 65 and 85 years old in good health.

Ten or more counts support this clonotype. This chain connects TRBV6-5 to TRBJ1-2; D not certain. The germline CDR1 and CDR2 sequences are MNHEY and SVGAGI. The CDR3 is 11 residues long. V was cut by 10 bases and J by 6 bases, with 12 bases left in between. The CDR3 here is CATLRPDGYTF. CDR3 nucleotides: TGTGCCACCCTCCGCCCCGATGGCTACACCTTC.

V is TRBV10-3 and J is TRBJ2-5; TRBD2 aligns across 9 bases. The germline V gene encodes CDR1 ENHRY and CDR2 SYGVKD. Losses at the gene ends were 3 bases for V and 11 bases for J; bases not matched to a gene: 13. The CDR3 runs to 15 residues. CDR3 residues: CAISEELSGRREQYF. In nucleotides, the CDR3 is TGTGCCATCAGTGAAGAGCTAAGCGGGAGGAGGGAGCAGTACTTC.

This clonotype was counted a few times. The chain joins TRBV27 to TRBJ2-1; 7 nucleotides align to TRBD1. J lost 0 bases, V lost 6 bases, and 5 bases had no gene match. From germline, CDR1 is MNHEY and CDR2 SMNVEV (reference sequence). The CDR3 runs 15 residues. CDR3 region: CASSWDRSSYNEQFF. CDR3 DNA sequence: TGTGCCAGCAGCTGGGACAGAAGCTCCTACAATGAGCAGTTCTTC.

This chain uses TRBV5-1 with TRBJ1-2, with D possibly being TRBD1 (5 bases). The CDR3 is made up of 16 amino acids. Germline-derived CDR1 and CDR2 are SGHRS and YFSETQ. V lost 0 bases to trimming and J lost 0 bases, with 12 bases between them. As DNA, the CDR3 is TGCGCCAGCAGCTTGGGCGACAGCTCCCCTAACTATGGCTACACCTTC. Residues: CASSLGDSSPNYGYTF.

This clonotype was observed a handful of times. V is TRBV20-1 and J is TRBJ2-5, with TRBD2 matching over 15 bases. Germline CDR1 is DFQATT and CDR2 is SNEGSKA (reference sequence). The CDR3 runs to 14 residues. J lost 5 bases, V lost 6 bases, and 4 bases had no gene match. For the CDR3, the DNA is TGCAGTGCCAGGACTAGCGGGAGGGAGGAGACCCAGTACTTC. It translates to CSARTSGREETQYF.

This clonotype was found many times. The CDR3, as DNA: TGCGCCAGCAGCTCAGGACAGGGCTACGAGCAGTACTTC. Translation: CASSSGQGYEQYF. This chain joins TRBV5-1 and TRBJ2-7, with TRBD1 matching over 8 bases. V shed 3 bases and J 3 bases; nucleotides not matched to a gene: 2. Per the germline V gene, CDR1 is SGHRS and CDR2 is YFSETQ. The CDR3 is 13 residues long.

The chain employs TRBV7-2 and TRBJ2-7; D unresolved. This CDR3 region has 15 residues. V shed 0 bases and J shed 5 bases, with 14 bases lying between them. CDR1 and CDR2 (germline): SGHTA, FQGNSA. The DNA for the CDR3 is TGTGCCAGCAGCTTAGCGCTAATTAGTAGAAACGAGCAGTACTTC. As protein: CASSLALISRNEQYF.

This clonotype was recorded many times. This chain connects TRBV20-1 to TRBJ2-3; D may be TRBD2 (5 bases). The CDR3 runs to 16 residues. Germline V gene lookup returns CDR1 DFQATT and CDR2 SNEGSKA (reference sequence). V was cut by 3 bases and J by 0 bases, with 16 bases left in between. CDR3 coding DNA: TGCAGTGCTAGTTTGGCGGGTTCCATTAGCACAGATACGCAGTATTTT. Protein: CSASLAGSISTDTQYF.

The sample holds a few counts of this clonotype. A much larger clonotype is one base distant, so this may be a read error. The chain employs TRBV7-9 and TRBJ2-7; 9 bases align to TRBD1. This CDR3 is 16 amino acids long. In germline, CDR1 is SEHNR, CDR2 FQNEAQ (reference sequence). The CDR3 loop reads CASSLGTGGQTYEQHF. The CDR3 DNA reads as TGTGCCAGCAGCTTAGGTACAGGGGGCCAGACCTACGAGCAGCACTTC. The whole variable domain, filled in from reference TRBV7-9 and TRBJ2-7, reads DTGVSQNPRHKITKRGQNVTFRCDPISEHNRLYWYRQTLGQGPEFLTYFQNEAQLEKSRLLSDRFSAERPKGSFSTLEIQRTEQGDSAMYLCASSLGTGGQTYEQHFGPGTRLTVT.

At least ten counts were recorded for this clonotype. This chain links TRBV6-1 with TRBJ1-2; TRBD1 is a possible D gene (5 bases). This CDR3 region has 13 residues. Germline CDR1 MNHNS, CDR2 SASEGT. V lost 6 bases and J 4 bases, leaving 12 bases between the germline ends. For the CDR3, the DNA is TGTGCCAGCAGGACTCCGGGGGGCTATGGCTACACCTTC. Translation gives CASRTPGGYGYTF.

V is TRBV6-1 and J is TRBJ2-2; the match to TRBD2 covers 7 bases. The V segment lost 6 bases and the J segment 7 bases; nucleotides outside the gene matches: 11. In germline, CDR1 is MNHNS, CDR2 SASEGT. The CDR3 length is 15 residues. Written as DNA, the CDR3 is TGTGCCAGCAGGGGCGGGGGTTCTTACCACGGGGAGCTGTTTTTT. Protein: CASRGGGSYHGELFF.

The CDR3 nucleotides read TGTGCCATCAGTAGAGGGACTAGCGGGCATTACAATGAGCAGTTCTTC. Protein: CAISRGTSGHYNEQFF. V and J are TRBV10-3 and TRBJ2-1; 12 bases fit TRBD2. The CDR3 runs to 16 residues. Per germline, CDR1 ENHRY and CDR2 SYGVKD. The V segment lost 5 bases and the J segment 4 bases; nucleotides outside the gene matches: 6.

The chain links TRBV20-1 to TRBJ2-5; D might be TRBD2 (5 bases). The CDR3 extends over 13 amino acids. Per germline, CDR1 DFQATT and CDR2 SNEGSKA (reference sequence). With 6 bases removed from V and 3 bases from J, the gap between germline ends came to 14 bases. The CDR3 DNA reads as TGCAGTGCCCCAATCGGGCGGGAAGAGACCCAGTACTTC. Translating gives CSAPIGREETQYF.

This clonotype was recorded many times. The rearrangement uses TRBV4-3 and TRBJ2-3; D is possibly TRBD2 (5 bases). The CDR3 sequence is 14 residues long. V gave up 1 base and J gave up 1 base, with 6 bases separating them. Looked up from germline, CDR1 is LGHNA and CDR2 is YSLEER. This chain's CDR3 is CASSQGGGTDTQYF. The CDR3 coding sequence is TGCGCCAGCAGCCAAGGGGGAGGCACAGATACGCAGTATTTT.

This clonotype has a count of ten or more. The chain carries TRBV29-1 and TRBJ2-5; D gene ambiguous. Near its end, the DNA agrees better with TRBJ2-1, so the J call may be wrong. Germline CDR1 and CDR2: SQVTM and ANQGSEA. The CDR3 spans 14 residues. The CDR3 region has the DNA TGCAGCGTTGTACTCCCGGGCCGGGTGGATGAGCAGTTCTTC. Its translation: CSVVLPGRVDEQFF.

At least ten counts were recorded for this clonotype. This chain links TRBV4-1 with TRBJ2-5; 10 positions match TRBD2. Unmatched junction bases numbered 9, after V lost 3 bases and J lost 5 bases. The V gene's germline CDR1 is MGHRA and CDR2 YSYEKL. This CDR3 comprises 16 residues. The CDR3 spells CASSHLPSGSEETQYF. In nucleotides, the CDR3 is TGCGCCAGCAGCCACTTGCCTAGCGGGAGCGAGGAGACCCAGTACTTC.

The CDR3 loop reads CASSQHLNTETQYF. As DNA, the CDR3 is TGTGCCAGCAGCCAACACCTCAATACAGAGACCCAGTACTTC. This chain links TRBV4-2 with TRBJ2-5; no reliable D call. V lost 2 bases to trimming and J lost 4 bases, with 11 bases between them. Germline loops: CDR1 LGHNA, CDR2 YNFKEQ. The CDR3 extends over 14 amino acids.

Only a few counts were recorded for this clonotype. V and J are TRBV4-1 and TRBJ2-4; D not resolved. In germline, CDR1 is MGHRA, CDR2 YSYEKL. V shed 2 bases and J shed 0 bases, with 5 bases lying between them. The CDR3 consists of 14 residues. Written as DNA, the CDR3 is TGCGCCAGCAGCCAACTTTTAGCCAAAAACATTCAGTACTTC. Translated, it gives CASSQLLAKNIQYF.

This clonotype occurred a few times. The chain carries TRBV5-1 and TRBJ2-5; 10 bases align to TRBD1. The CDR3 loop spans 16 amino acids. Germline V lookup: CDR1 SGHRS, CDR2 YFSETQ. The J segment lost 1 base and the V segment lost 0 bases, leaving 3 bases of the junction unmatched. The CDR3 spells CASSLVRQGAQETQYF. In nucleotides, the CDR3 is TGCGCCAGCAGCTTGGTTAGACAGGGGGCCCAAGAGACCCAGTACTTC.

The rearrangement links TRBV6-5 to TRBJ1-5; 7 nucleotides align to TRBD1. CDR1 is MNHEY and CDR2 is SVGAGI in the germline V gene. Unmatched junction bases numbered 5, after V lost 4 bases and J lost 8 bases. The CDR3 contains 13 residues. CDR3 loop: CASSLGQNKPQHF. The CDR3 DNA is TGTGCCAGCAGTTTGGGACAGAACAAGCCCCAGCATTTT.

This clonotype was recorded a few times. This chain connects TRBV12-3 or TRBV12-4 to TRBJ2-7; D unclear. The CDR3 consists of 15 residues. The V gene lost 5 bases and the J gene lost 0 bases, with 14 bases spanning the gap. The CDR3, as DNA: TGTGCCAGCAGTCCCCGACGGCTCAGCTCCTACGAGCAGTACTTC. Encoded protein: CASSPRRLSSYEQYF.

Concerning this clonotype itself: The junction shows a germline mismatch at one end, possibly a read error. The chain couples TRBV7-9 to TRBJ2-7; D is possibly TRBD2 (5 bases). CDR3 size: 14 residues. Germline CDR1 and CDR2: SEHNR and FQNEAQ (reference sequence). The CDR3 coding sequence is TGTGCCAGCAGCCCAAGGACTGATACCTACGAGCGGTACTTC. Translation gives CASSPRTDTYERYF.

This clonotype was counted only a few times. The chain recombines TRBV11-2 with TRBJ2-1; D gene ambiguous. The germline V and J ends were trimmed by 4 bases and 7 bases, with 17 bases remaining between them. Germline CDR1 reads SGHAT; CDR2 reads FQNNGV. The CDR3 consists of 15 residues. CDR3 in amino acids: CASSSSSFVFNEQFF. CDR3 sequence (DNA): TGTGCCAGCAGCTCCAGTTCTTTTGTCTTTAATGAGCAGTTCTTC.

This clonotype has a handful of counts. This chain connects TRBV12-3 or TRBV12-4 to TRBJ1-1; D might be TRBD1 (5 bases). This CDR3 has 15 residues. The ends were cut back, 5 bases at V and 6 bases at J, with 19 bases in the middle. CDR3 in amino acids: CASSSTGRGWPEAFF. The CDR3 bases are TGTGCCAGCAGTAGTACCGGAAGGGGTTGGCCTGAAGCTTTCTTT.

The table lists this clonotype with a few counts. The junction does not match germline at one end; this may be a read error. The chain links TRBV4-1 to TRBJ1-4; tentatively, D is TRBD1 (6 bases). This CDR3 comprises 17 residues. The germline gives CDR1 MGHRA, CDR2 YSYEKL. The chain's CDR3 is CASSQVPRGATNEELFF. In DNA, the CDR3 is TGCGCCAGCAGCCAAGTCCCCAGGGGTGCAACTAATGAAGAACTGTTTTTT.

CDR3 amino acids: CSVKGLAHEQFF. The DNA of the CDR3 is TGCAGCGTGAAGGGACTAGCTCATGAGCAGTTCTTC. The chain has TRBV29-1 and TRBJ2-1; 9 bases are shared with TRBD2. Germline CDR1 is SQVTM and CDR2 is ANQGSEA. This CDR3 has 12 residues. V was clipped by 6 bases and J by 8 bases; unmatched bases: 5.

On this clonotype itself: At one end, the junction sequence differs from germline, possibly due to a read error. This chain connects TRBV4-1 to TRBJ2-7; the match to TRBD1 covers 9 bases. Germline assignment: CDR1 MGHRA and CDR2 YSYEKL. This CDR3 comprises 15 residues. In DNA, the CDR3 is TGCGCCAGCAGCCAAGAGGGACAGGGTATGTACGAGCAGTGCTTC. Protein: CASSQEGQGMYEQCF.

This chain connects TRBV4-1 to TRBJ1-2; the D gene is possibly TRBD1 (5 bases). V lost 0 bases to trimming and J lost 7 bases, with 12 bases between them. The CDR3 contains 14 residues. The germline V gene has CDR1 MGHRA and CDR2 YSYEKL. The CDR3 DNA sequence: TGCGCCAGCAGCCAAGAACAGACAGCCTTTGGCTACACCTTC. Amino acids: CASSQEQTAFGYTF.

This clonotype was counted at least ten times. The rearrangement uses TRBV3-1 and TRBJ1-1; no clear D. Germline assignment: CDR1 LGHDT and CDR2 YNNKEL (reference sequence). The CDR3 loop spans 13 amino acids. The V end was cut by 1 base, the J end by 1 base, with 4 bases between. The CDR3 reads CASSQGGNTEAFF. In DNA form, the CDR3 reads TGTGCCAGCAGCCAAGGGGGGAACACTGAAGCTTTCTTT.

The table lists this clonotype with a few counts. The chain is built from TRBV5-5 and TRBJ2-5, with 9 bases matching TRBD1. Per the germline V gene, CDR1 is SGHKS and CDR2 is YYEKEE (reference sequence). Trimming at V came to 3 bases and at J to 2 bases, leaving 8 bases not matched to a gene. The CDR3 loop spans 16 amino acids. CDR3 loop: CASSSGQGGGQETQYF. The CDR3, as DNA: TGTGCCAGCAGCTCGGGACAGGGAGGGGGTCAAGAGACCCAGTACTTC.

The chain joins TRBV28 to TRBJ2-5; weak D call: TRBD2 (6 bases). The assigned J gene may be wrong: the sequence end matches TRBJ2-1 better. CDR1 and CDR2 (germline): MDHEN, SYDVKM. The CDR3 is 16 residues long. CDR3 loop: CASSLSSVAGLNEQFF. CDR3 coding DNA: TGTGCCAGCAGTTTATCTTCTGTCGCGGGACTCAATGAGCAGTTCTTC.